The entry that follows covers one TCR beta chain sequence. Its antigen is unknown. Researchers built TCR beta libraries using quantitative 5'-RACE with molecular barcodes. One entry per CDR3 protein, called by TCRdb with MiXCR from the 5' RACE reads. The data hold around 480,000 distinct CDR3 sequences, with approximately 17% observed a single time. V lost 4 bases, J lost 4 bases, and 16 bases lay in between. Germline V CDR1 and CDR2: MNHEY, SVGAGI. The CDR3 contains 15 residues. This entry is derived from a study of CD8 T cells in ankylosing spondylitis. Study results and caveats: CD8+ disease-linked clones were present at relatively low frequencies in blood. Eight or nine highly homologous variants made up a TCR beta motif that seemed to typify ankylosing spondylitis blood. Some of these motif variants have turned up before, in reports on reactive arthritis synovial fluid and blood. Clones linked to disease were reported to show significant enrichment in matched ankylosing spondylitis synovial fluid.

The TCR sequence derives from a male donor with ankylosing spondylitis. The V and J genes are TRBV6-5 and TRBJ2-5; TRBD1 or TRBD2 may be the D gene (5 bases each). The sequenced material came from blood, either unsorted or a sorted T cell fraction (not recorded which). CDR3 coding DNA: TGTGCCAGCAGTTTAGACTCCCTTGGGGGAGAGACCCAGTACTTC. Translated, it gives CASSLDSLGGETQYF.